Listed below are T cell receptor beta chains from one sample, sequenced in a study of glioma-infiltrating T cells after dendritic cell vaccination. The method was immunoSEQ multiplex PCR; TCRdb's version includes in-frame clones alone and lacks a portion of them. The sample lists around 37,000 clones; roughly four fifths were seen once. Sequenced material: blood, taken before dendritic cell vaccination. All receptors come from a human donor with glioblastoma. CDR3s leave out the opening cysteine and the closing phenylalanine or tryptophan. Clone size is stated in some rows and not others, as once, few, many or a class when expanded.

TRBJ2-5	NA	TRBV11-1	ASSFSGMRETQY
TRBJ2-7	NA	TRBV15	ATSRGQDNYEQY
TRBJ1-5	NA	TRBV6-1	ASKQTTGVNQPQH
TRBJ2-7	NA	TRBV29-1	SVLGGRLNEQY
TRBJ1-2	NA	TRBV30	AWSEDRAGGYT
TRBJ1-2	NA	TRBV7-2	ASSSGGRSLDGYT
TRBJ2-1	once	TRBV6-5	ASSYSGATFDNEQF
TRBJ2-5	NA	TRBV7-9	ASSQGQGAGETQY
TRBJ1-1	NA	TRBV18	ASSPRQGGWVTEAF
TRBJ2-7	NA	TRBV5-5	ASSLGPPGQYVYEQY
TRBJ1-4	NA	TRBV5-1	ASSITGASVGNEKLF
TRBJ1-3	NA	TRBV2	ASSVDRGQLISGNTIY
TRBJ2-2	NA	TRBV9	ASSVRLAPGGTGELF
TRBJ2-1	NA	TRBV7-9	ASSQGTSGGKQF
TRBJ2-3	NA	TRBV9	ASSVFRDRGHFGTDTQY
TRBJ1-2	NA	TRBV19	ASSIRGVDLGYGYT
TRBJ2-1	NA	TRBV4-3	ASSWTGLHNEQF
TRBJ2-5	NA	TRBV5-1	ASNRRAGEQETQY